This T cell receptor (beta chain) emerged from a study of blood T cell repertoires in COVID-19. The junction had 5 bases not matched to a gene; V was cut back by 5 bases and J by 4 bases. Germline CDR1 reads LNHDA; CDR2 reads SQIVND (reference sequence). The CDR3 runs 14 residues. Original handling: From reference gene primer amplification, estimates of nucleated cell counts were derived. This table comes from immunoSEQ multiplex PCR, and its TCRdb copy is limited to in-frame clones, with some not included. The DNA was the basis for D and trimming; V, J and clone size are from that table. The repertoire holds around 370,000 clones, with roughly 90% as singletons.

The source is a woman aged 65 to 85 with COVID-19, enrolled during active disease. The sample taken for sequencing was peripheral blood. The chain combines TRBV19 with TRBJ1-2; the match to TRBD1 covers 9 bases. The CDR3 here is CASSRTGALYGYTF. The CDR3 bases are TGTGCCAGTAGTCGGACAGGGGCCCTCTATGGCTACACCTTC.